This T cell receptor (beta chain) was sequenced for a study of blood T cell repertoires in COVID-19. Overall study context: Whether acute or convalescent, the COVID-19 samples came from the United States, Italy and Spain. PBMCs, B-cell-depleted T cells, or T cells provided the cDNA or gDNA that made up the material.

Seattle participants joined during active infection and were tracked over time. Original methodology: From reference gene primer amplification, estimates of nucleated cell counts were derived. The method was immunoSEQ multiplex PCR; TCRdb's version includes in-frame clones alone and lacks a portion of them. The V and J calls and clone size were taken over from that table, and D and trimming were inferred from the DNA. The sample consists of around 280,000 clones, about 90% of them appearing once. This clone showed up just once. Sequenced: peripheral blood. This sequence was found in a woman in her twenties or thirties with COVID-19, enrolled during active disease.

As DNA, the CDR3 is TGTGCCAGCAGCTTGATTCAAGGAGCTAATCAGCCCCAGCATTTT. This translates into CASSLIQGANQPQHF. The rearrangement links TRBV11-2 to TRBJ1-5, with D hard to call. The CDR3 contains 15 residues. V was pared by 3 bases and J by 4 bases, with 13 bases between. Germline values: CDR1 SGHAT, CDR2 FQNNGV.